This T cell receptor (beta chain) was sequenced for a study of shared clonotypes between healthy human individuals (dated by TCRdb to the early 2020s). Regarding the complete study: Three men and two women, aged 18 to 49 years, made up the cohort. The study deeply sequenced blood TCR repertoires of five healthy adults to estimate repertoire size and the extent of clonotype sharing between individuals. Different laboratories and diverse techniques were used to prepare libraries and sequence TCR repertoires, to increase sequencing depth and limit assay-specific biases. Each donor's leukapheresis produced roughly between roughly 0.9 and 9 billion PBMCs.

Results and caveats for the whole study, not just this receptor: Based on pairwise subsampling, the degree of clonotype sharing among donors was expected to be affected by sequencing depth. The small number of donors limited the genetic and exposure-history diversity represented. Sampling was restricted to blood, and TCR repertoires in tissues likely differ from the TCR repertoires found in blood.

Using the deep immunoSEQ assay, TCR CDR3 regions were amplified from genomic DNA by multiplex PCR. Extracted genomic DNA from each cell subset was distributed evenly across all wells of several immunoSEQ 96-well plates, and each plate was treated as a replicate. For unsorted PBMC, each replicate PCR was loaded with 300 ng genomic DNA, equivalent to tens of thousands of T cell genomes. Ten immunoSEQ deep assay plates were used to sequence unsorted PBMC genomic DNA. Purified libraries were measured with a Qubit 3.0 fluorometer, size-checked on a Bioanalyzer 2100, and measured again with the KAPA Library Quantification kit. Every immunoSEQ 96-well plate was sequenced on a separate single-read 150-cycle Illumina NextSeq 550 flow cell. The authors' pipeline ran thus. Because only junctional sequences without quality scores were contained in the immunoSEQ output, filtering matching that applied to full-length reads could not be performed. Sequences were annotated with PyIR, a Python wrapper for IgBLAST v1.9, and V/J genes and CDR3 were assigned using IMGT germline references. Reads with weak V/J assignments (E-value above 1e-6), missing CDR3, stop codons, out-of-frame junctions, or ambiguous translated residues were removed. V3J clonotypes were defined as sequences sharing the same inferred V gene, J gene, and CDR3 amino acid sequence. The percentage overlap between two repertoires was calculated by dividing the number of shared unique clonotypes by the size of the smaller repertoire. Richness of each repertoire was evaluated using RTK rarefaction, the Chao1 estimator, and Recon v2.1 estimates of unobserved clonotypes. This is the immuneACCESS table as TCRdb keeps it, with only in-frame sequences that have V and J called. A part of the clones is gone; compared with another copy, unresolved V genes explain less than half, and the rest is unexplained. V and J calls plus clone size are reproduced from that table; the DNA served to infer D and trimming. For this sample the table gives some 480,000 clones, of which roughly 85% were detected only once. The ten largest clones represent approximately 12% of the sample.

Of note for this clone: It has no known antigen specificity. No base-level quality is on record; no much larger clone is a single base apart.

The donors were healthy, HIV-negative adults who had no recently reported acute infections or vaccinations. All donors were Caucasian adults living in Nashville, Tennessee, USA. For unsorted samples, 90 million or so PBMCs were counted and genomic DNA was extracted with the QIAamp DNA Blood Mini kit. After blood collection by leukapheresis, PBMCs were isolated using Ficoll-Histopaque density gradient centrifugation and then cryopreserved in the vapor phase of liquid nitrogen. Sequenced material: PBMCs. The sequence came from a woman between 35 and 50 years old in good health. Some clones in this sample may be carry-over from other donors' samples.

In nucleotides, the sequence is TGTGCCAGCAGTGTGCTGGCGGGGGCCTACGAGCAGTACTTC. This sequence encodes CASSVLAGAYEQYF. Recombination connected TRBV28 to TRBJ2-7; 7 central bases correspond to TRBD2. Trimming takes 5 bases off V and 2 bases off J; junction bases not matched to a gene: 6. For CDR1 and CDR2, the germline V gene lists MDHEN and SYDVKM. From its cysteine to its phenylalanine, the CDR3 spans 14 amino acids. The read is trimmed to its CDR3 DNA, 42 bases read in frame from base 1.